A single sample gave rise to the 18 T cell receptor beta chains below, sequenced in a study of T cell clonotyping in hematopoietic cell transplantation. The data were produced by immunoSEQ multiplex PCR, yet TCRdb's version contains in-frame clones alone and is incomplete. The sample has about 69,000 clones, approximately 94% seen once; the top ten hold 1.6%. Sequencing was done on a sample of peripheral blood mononuclear cells. These TCRs come from a man in his forties or fifties in good health. Some clones in this sample may be carry-over from other donors' samples.

The chain recombines TRBV4-3 with TRBJ2-7; 11 bases match TRBD2. Germline CDR1 reads LGHNA; CDR2 reads YSLEER. The CDR3 extends over 16 amino acids. The trim removed 10 bases at V and 4 bases at J, leaving 15 bases unmatched. The chain's CDR3 is CATVSRLAGKLYEQYF. For the CDR3, the DNA is TGCGCCACAGTCTCACGACTAGCGGGAAAGTTATACGAGCAGTACTTC.

The V gene is TRBV4-2, the J gene TRBJ2-2, with a weak D call TRBD2 (6 bases). V was clipped by 0 bases and J by 6 bases, with 14 bases between them. Germline V gene data show CDR1 as LGHNA and CDR2 as YNFKEQ. This CDR3 is 16 amino acids long. CDR3 amino acids: CASSQDSSGRAGELFF. CDR3 DNA sequence: TGTGCCAGCAGCCAAGATAGTAGCGGCCGCGCCGGGGAGCTGTTTTTT.

The J gene is TRBJ2-7, the V gene TRBV20-1; no reliable D call. Germline CDR1 DFQATT, CDR2 SNEGSKA (reference sequence). V was clipped by 3 bases and J by 5 bases, with 5 bases between them. This CDR3 contains 10 residues. CDR3 sequence (DNA): TGCAGTGCTAGGCGCGACGAGCAGTACTTC. This gives the protein CSARRDEQYF.

The V call is TRBV11-2, the J call TRBJ2-2; D perhaps matches TRBD2 (7 bases). V was clipped by 1 base and J by 4 bases, with 19 bases between them. Germline-derived CDR1 and CDR2 are SGHAT and FQNNGV. This CDR3 contains 18 residues. The CDR3 sequence: CASSLGGGWGRSTGELFF. The CDR3 nucleotides read TGTGCCAGCAGCTTAGGGGGGGGCTGGGGGCGCAGCACCGGGGAGCTGTTTTTT.

The CDR3 protein is CAITTTSGSYNEQFF. The CDR3 region has the DNA TGTGCCATCACTACGACTAGCGGGAGTTACAATGAGCAGTTCTTC. The chain recombines TRBV10-3 with TRBJ2-1; 12 nucleotides align to TRBD2. The CDR3 covers 15 residues. Trimming removed 7 bases from V and 4 bases from J; junction bases left unmatched: 5. Germline values: CDR1 ENHRY, CDR2 SYGVKD.

The chain has TRBV30 and TRBJ1-1, with D possibly TRBD1 on 5 matching bases. V was trimmed by 4 bases and J by 2 bases, leaving 8 bases between them. From germline, CDR1 is GTSNPN and CDR2 SVGIG (reference sequence). The CDR3 totals 12 residues. The CDR3 is CAWIRGNTEAFF. In nucleotides, the CDR3 is TGTGCCTGGATAAGGGGAAACACTGAAGCTTTCTTT.

This clone was recorded only once. The chain couples TRBV6-6 to TRBJ1-2; D not resolved. Germline V lookup: CDR1 MNHNY, CDR2 SVGAGI (reference sequence). The CDR3 totals 15 residues. V lost 4 bases and J lost 8, with 20 bases in between. The DNA of the CDR3 is TGTGCCAGCAGTTTCGTTTTAGGGAGTGGCGCCGGCTACACCTTC. It translates to CASSFVLGSGAGYTF.

The V gene is TRBV4-1, the J gene TRBJ2-1; 12 bases are shared with TRBD1. V trimming: 3 bases; J trimming: 5 bases; junction bases outside the gene matches: 5. Germline V gene data show CDR1 as MGHRA and CDR2 as YSYEKL. CDR3 length equals 16 residues. CDR3 sequence reads: CASSHRDRGLNNEQFF. The CDR3 DNA is TGCGCCAGCAGCCACCGGGACAGGGGGCTAAACAATGAGCAGTTCTTC.

J is TRBJ1-6 and V is TRBV4-1; no clear D. The CDR3 runs to 15 residues. CDR1 and CDR2 from the germline V gene are MGHRA and YSYEKL. Trimming took 4 bases from V and 6 from J, leaving 13 bases between them. CDR3 sequence (DNA): TGCGCCAGCAGCCTGGGTGGGGTGGGTAATTCACCCCTCCACTTT. This encodes CASSLGGVGNSPLHF.

This clone was counted once. This sequence joins TRBV15 and TRBJ1-1; D is undetermined. The ends were cut back, 8 bases at V and 0 bases at J, with 19 bases in the middle. The CDR3 spans 16 residues. Germline CDR1 is LNHNV and CDR2 is YYDKDF (reference sequence). The CDR3 reads CATSQGRDPLNTEAFF. The DNA for the CDR3 is TGTGCCACCTCCCAAGGGAGGGATCCCTTGAACACTGAAGCTTTCTTT.

The chain has TRBV19 and TRBJ1-1, with D uncertain. Trimming shortened V by 1 base and J by 9 bases, and 9 bases separated the two germline ends. The CDR3 covers 12 residues. Looked up from germline, CDR1 is LNHDA and CDR2 is SQIVND (reference sequence). The CDR3 region is CASSIGTGKAFF. The CDR3 DNA reads TGTGCCAGTAGTATAGGAACCGGTAAAGCTTTCTTT.

The chain combines TRBV6-1 with TRBJ1-2; 7 nucleotides line up with TRBD1. The CDR3 is 14 residues long. Looked up from germline, CDR1 is MNHNS and CDR2 is SASEGT. The trim removed 1 base at V and 4 bases at J, leaving 3 bases unmatched. The CDR3 coding sequence is TGTGCCAGCAGTGAAGTCAGGGGGTCCTATGGCTACACCTTC. As protein: CASSEVRGSYGYTF.

The chain has TRBV28 and TRBJ2-2; D remains ambiguous. The ends were cut back, 3 bases at V and 4 bases at J, with 3 bases in the middle. The CDR3 is 12 residues long. CDR1 is MDHEN, CDR2 SYDVKM, per germline. CDR3: CASSFLTGELFF. In DNA form, the CDR3 reads TGTGCCAGCAGTTTCCTCACCGGGGAGCTGTTTTTT.

The chain has TRBV27 and TRBJ1-5, with unresolved D. V was cut by 7 bases and J by 5 bases, with 3 bases left in between. Germline V gene sequence: CDR1 MNHEY, CDR2 SMNVEV (reference sequence). The CDR3 consists of 10 residues. The CDR3 here is CASKDQPQHF. CDR3 nucleotide sequence: TGTGCCAGCAAGGATCAGCCCCAGCATTTT.

The chain joins TRBV29-1 to TRBJ2-7; 7 bases fit TRBD1. The germline CDR1 and CDR2 sequences are SQVTM and ANQGSEA. The CDR3 is 13 residues long. V dropped 7 bases and J dropped 2; count of bases not matched to a gene: 8. In nucleotides, the CDR3 is TGCAGCGCGTGGACAGGAGACGCCTACGAGCAGTACTTC. The encoded protein is CSAWTGDAYEQYF.

In its sample, this clone was seen a few times. V usage is TRBV2 and J usage is TRBJ1-5; D gene ambiguous. V was clipped by 7 bases and J by 0 bases, with 7 bases between them. The CDR3 is 13 amino acids. Germline V gene lookup returns CDR1 SNHLY and CDR2 FYNNEI. In DNA form, the CDR3 reads TGTGCCAGCAAGGGCTATAGCAATCAGCCCCAGCATTTT. This sequence encodes CASKGYSNQPQHF.

The chain recombines TRBV27 with TRBJ2-7; D is unresolved. Per germline, CDR1 MNHEY and CDR2 SMNVEV (reference sequence). The germline V and J ends were trimmed by 7 bases and 2 bases, with 18 bases remaining between them. The CDR3 has 15 residues. This chain's CDR3 is CASTISGRSTYEQYF. CDR3 nucleotide sequence: TGTGCCAGCACCATCTCGGGCAGGTCCACCTACGAGCAGTACTTC.

This sequence joins TRBV5-1 and TRBJ2-3, with 11 bases aligning to TRBD2. V was pared by 8 bases and J by 2 bases, with 4 bases of the junction left unmatched. Germline V gene lookup returns CDR1 SGHRS and CDR2 YFSETQ. The CDR3 sequence is 14 residues long. The CDR3 coding sequence is TGCGCCAGTAGCGGGGGGGGATCCACAGATACGCAGTATTTT. Translated, it gives CASSGGGSTDTQYF.